The clone carrying this T cell receptor beta chain was seen just once. Its antigen remains unknown. The junction differs from germline at one of its ends, possibly a read error. This sample stems from a study of cytomegalovirus exposure and HLA in healthy donors. Turning to the study itself: About 200 million T cells yielded 100 million or so unique TCR beta sequences in earlier analysis.

Primers included in the PCR were 60 Vbeta and 13 Jbeta primers. Repertoires were generated with immunoSEQ multiplex PCR, while TCRdb's copy carries only in-frame clones and drops some. The sample yields about 200,000 clones, under 85% seen once. Germline lookup yields CDR1 SNHLY and CDR2 FYNNEI. This CDR3 has 14 amino acids. Findings and caveats of the study: Accurate prediction of most subjects' HLA-A and HLA-B alleles from TCR beta sequences was reported. Sequencing likely caused a cluster of highly shared sequence variants.

Sequencing was carried out using PBMCs. V usage is TRBV2 and J usage is TRBJ1-5; D gene uncertain. This clonotype originated in a man aged 45-65 years in good health and CMV-seronegative. CDR3 coding DNA: TGTGCCAGCAGCGAAGAGCTACTTACCCAGCCCCAGCATTTT. It yields the protein CASSEELLTQPQHF.